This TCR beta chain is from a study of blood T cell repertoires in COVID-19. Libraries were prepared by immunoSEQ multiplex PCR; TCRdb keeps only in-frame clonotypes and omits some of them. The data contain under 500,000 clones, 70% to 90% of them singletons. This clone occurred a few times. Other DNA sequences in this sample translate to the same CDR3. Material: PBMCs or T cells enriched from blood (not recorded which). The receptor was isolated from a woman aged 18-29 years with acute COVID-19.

The CDR3 bases are TGTGCCAGCAGCGTACTGAGATTAAGCGGGGGGAGCACAGATACGCAGTATTTT. Translating it yields CASSVLRLSGGSTDTQYF. The rearrangement links TRBV7-9 to TRBJ2-3; 9 nucleotides agree with TRBD2. CDR1 and CDR2 from the germline V gene are SEHNR and FQNEAQ (reference sequence). Losses at the gene ends were 5 bases for V and 0 bases for J; bases not matched to a gene: 12. This CDR3 has 18 residues.